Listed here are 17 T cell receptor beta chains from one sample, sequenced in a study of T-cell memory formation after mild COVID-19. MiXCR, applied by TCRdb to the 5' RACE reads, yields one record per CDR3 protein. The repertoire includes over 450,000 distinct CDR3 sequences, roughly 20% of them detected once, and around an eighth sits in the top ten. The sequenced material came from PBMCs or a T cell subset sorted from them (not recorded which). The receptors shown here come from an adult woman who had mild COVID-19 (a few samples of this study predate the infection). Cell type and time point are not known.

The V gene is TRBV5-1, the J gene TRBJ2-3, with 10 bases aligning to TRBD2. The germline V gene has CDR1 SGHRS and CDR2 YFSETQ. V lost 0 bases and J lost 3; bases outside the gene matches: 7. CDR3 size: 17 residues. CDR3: CASSLAWVAGGTDTQYF. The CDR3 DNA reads TGCGCCAGCAGCTTGGCCTGGGTAGCGGGGGGAACAGATACGCAGTATTTT.

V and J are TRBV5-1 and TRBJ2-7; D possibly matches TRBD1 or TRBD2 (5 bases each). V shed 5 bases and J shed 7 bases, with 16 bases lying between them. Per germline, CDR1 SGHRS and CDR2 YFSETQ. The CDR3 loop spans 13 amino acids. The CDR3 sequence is CASSLSGAREQYF. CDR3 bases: TGCGCCAGCAGTTTATCCGGGGCAAGGGAGCAGTACTTC.

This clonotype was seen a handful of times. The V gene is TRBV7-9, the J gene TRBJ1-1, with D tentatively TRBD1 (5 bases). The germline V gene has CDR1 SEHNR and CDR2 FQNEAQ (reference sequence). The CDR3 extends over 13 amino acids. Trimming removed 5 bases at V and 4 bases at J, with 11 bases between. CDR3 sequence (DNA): TGTGCCAGCAGCCTGACAGATGCCACTGAAGCTTTCTTT. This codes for CASSLTDATEAFF.

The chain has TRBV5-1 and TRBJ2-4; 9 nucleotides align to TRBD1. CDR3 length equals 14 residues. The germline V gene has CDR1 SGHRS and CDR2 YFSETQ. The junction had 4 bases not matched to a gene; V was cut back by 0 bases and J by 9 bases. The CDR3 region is CASSLDRGQGIQYF. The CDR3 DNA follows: TGCGCCAGCAGCTTGGACAGGGGGCAAGGCATTCAGTACTTC.

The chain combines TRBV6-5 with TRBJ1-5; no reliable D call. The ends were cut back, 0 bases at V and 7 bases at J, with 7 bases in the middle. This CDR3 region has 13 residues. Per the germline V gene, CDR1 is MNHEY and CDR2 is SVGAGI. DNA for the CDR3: TGTGCCAGCAGTTACTCCGGCATCCAGCCCCAGCATTTT. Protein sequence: CASSYSGIQPQHF.

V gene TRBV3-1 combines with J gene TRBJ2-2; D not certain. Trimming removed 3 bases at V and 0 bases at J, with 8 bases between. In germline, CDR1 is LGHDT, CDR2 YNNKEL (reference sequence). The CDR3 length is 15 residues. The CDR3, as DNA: TGTGCCAGCAGCCATTTCCGGGCGAACACCGGGGAGCTGTTTTTT. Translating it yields CASSHFRANTGELFF.

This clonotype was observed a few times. The CDR3 bases are TGTGCCAGCAGTTTAATGGGGGGCAGCAATCAGCCCCAGCATTTT. This gives the protein CASSLMGGSNQPQHF. The J gene is TRBJ1-5, the V gene TRBV27; TRBD1 might be the D (6 bases). CDR1 MNHEY and CDR2 SMNVEV come from the germline V gene (reference sequence). V was shortened by 2 bases and J by 1 base, with 9 bases between the two germline ends. The CDR3 is 15 amino acids.

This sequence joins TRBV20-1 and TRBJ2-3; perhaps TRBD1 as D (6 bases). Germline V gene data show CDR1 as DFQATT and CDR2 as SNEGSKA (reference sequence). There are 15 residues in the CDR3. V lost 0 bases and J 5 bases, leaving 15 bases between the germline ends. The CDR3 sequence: CSARDWQGMKDTQYF. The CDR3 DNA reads TGCAGTGCTAGAGATTGGCAGGGGATGAAAGATACGCAGTATTTT.

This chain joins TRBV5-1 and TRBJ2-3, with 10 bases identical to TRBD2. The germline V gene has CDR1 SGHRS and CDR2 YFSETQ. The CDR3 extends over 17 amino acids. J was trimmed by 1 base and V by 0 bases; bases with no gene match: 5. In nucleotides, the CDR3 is TGCGCCAGCAGCTTGGCATTAGCGGGGGGCCGCACAGATACGCAGTATTTT. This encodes CASSLALAGGRTDTQYF. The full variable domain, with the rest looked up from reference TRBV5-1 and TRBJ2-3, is KAGVTQTPRYLIKTRGQQVTLSCSPISGHRSVSWYQQTPGQGLQFLFEYFSETQRNKGNFPGRFSGRQFSNSRSEMNVSTLELGDSALYLCASSLALAGGRTDTQYFGPGTRLTVL.

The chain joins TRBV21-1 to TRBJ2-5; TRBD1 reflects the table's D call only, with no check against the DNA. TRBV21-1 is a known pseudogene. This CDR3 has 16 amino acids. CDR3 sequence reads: CASSTRAGEGGETQYF. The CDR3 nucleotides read TGTGCCAGCAGCACACGCGCGGGAGAAGGGGGAGAGACCCAGTACTTC.

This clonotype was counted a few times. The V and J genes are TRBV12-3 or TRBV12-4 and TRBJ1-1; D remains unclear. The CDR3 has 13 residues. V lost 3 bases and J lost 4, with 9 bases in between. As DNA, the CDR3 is TGTGCCAGCAGTTTTATTGGGTTCACTGAAGCTTTCTTT. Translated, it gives CASSFIGFTEAFF.

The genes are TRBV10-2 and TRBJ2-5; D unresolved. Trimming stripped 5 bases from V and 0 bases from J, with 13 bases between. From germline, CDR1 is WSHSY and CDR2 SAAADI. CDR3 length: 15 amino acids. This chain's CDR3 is CASSRLGPYQETQYF. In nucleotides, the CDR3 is TGCGCCAGCAGTAGGTTGGGTCCGTACCAAGAGACCCAGTACTTC.

The CDR3 protein is CSGSYYRGNTEAFF. CDR3 sequence (DNA): TGCAGCGGGTCCTATTACAGGGGGAACACTGAAGCTTTCTTT. The chain combines TRBV29-1 with TRBJ1-1, with TRBD1 matching 7 bases. In germline, CDR1 is SQVTM, CDR2 ANQGSEA. After removal of 7 bases from V and 1 base from J, the junction contained 9 bases not matched to a gene. CDR3 size: 14 residues.

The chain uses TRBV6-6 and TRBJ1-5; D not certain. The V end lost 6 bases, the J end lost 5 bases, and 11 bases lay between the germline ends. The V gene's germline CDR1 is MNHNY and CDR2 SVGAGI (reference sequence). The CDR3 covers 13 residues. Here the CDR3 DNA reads TGTGCCAGCAGAGATGATGGTTATCAGCCCCAGCATTTT. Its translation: CASRDDGYQPQHF.

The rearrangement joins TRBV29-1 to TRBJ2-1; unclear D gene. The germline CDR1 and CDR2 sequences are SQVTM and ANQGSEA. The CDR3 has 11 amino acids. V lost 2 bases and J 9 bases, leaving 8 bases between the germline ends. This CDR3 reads CSVEFWGEQFF. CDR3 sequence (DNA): TGCAGCGTTGAATTCTGGGGTGAGCAGTTCTTC.

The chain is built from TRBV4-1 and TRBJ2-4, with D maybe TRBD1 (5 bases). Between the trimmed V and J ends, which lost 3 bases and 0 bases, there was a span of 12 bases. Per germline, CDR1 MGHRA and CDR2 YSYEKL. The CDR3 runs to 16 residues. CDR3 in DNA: TGCGCCAGCAGCCAGGGTTCAGGGTCAGCCAAAAACATTCAGTACTTC. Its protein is CASSQGSGSAKNIQYF.

CDR3 sequence (DNA): TGTGCCAGCAGTTACGTCGGACTGAAGTACCAAGAGACCCAGTACTTC. Residues: CASSYVGLKYQETQYF. The genes are TRBV6-2 or TRBV6-3 and TRBJ2-5; TRBD2 is a possible D gene (5 bases). V dropped 2 bases and J dropped 0 bases, with 13 bases sitting between them. This CDR3 region has 16 residues. CDR1 is MNHEY, CDR2 SVGEGT, per germline.